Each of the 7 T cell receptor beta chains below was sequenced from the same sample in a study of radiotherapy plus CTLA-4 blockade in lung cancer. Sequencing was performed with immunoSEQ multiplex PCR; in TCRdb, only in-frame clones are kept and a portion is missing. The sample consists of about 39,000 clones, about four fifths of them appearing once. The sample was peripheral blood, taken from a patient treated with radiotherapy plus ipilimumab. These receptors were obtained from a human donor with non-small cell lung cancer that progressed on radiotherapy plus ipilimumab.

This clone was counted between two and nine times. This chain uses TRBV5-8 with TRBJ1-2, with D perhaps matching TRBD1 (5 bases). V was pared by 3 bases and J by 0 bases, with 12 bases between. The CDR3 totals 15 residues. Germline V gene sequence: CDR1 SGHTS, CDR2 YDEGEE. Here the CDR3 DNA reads TGTGCCAGCAGCTGGGGACTGACATCTAACTATGGCTACACCTTC. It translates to CASSWGLTSNYGYTF. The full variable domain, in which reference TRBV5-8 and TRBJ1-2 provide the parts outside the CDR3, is EAGVTQSPTHLIKTRGQQATLRCSPISGHTSVYWYQQALGLGLQFLLWYDEGEERNRGNFPPRFSGRQFPNYSSELNVNALELEDSALYLCASSWGLTSNYGYTFGSGTRLTVV.

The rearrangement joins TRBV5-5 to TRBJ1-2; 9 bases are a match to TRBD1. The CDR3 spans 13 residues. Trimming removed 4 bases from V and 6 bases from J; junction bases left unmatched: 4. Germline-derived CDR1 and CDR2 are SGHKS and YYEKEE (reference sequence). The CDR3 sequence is CASSLGQGNGYTF. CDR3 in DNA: TGTGCCAGCAGCCTGGGACAGGGTAATGGCTACACCTTC.

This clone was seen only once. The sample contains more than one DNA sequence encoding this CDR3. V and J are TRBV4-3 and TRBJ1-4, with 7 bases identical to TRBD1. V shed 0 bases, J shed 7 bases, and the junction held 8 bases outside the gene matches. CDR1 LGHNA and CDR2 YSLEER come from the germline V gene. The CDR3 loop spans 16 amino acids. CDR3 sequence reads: CASSQDPAGGSEKLFF. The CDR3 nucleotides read TGCGCCAGCAGCCAAGATCCGGCAGGGGGAAGTGAAAAACTGTTTTTT.

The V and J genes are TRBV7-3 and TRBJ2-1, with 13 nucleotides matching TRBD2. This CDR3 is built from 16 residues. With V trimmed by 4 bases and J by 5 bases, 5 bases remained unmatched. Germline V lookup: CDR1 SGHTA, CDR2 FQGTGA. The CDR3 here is CASSSRTSGGDNEQFF. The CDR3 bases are TGTGCCAGCAGCTCAAGGACTAGCGGGGGAGACAATGAGCAGTTCTTC.

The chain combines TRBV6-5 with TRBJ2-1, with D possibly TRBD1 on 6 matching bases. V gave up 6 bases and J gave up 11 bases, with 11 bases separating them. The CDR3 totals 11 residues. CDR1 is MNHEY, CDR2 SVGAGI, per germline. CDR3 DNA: TGTGCCAGCAGCCCCGGGGACAAGCAGTTCTTC. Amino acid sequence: CASSPGDKQFF.

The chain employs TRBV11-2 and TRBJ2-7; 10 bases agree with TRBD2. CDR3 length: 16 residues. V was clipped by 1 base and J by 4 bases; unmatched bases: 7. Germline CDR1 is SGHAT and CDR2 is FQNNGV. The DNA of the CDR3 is TGTGCCAGCAGCTTAGGGACTAGCGGAGGTGGGTACGAGCAGTACTTC. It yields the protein CASSLGTSGGGYEQYF.

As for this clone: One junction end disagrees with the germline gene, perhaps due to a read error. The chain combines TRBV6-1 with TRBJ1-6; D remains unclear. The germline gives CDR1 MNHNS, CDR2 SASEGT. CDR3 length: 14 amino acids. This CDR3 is CASSEFTGFAWRVF. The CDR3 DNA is TGTGCCAGCAGTGAATTTACTGGTTTCGCATGGAGGGTCTTT.